This T cell receptor beta chain was documented in a study of T cells in localized non-small cell lung cancer. Study observations and caveats: Sequencing was restricted to one tumor region; therefore, heterogeneity remains possible. Longer overall survival accompanied higher blood T cell density. Uninvolved adjacent lung had the highest recorded T cell clonality, with tumor below it.

Assay used: immunoSEQ multiplex PCR; TCRdb lists only in-frame clones, some missing. The sample carries about 39,000 clones, around 79% recorded once. By share, this clone ranks as large. Its target is not known. The source is a woman aged 35-75 years with stage II squamous cell lung carcinoma. Material: PBMCs, obtained before any cancer treatment.

The DNA of the CDR3 is TGTGCCAGCAGTGGTCAGAGCGAAAACATTCAGTACTTC. Translated: CASSGQSENIQYF. This chain uses TRBV25-1 with TRBJ2-4; no firm D call. With 4 bases removed from V and 5 bases from J, the gap between germline ends came to 9 bases. Germline CDR1 reads MGHDK; CDR2 reads SYGVNS. The CDR3 extends over 13 amino acids.